These 23 T cell receptor beta chains originate from one sample sequenced in a study of regulatory T cells in long-lasting Graves disease. Time point in this sample: persistent/refractory GD, antithyroid drugs over 5 years with positive TRAb. The TCR library used RNA extracted from PBMCs. The TCR beta library used iRepertoire HTBI primers with Arm-PCR amplification of CDR3. TCRdb re-analysed the multiplex PCR reads in MiXCR, keeping a single row per CDR3 protein. The data show more than 650,000 distinct CDR3 sequences, 25% to 35% seen once. Here the sequenced sample was peripheral blood mononuclear cells (PBMCs), taken when the disease was refractory, from a patient treated with antithyroid drugs. The source is a female donor with Graves disease.

This clonotype was found a few times. The gene calls are TRBV9 and TRBJ1-2; 7 nucleotides match TRBD1. Germline V gene lookup returns CDR1 SGDLS and CDR2 YYNGEE. The CDR3 loop spans 15 amino acids. After removal of 4 bases from V and 2 bases from J, the junction contained 8 bases not matched to a gene. In DNA, the CDR3 is TGTGCCAGCAGCAAACAGGGGTCCGCAAACTATGGCTACACCTTC. It translates to CASSKQGSANYGYTF.

This clonotype was observed at least ten times. This chain links TRBV12-3 or TRBV12-4 with TRBJ1-1; D not resolved. The germline V and J ends were trimmed by 7 bases and 1 base, with 10 bases remaining between them. The CDR3 length is 13 residues. CDR3 sequence reads: CASTLTQNTEAFF. The CDR3 region has the DNA TGTGCCAGCACCCTGACACAGAACACTGAAGCTTTCTTT.

This clonotype was seen many times. The chain has TRBV2 and TRBJ1-1, with 11 bases that match TRBD1. The CDR3 extends over 16 amino acids. The V gene end was trimmed by 7 bases and the J gene end by 4 bases; junction bases not matched to a gene: 11. Germline V gene lookup returns CDR1 SNHLY and CDR2 FYNNEI. CDR3 sequence: CASKPVGTGGSTEAFF. The DNA for the CDR3 is TGTGCCAGCAAGCCTGTCGGGACAGGGGGTTCCACTGAAGCTTTCTTT. The whole variable domain, remainder taken from reference TRBV2 and TRBJ1-1, is EPEVTQTPSHQVTQMGQEVILRCVPISNHLYFYWYRQILGQKVEFLVSFYNNEISEKSEIFDDQFSVERPDGSNFTLKIRSTKLEDSAMYFCASKPVGTGGSTEAFFGQGTRLTVV.

The chain carries TRBV25-1 and TRBJ1-5; D is perhaps TRBD1 (6 bases). Germline V CDR1 and CDR2: MGHDK, SYGVNS. The CDR3 is made up of 15 amino acids. Trimming removed 8 bases from V and 1 base from J, with 15 bases in between. CDR3 sequence reads: CASGVGGASNQPQHF. CDR3 coding DNA: TGTGCCAGCGGCGTAGGGGGGGCGAGCAATCAGCCCCAGCATTTT.

The chain couples TRBV11-2 to TRBJ1-2, with a possible D match to TRBD1 (6 bases). There are 14 residues in the CDR3. Germline loops: CDR1 SGHAT, CDR2 FQNNGV. Trimming shortened V by 5 bases and J by 2 bases, and 12 bases separated the two germline ends. This CDR3 is CASSLGGFNYGYTF. The CDR3, as DNA: TGTGCCAGCAGCCTAGGGGGTTTCAACTATGGCTACACCTTC.

The chain links TRBV15 to TRBJ1-1; D ambiguous. This CDR3 is 15 amino acids long. V was trimmed by 0 bases and J by 1 base, leaving 9 bases between them. Germline CDR1 and CDR2: LNHNV and YYDKDF (reference sequence). CDR3 in amino acids: CATSRDWSGNTEAFF. The CDR3 DNA follows: TGTGCCACCAGCAGAGATTGGTCGGGGAACACTGAAGCTTTCTTT.

V and J are TRBV30 and TRBJ1-1, with 7 bases that match TRBD1. The trim removed 4 bases at V and 1 base at J, leaving 3 bases unmatched. The CDR3 consists of 13 residues. Germline V lookup: CDR1 GTSNPN, CDR2 SVGIG (reference sequence). CDR3 DNA sequence: TGTGCCTGGAAGACAGGGAGGAACACTGAAGCTTTCTTT. Its protein is CAWKTGRNTEAFF.

This clonotype came up a few times. The chain links TRBV7-6 to TRBJ1-1; D is unresolved. Trimming took 2 bases from V and 0 from J, leaving 7 bases between them. CDR3 length: 14 residues. CDR1 and CDR2 from the germline V gene are SGHVS and FNYEAQ. This CDR3 is CASSLWPMNTEAFF. CDR3 nucleotide sequence: TGTGCCAGCAGCTTATGGCCCATGAACACTGAAGCTTTCTTT.

The V call is TRBV5-5, the J call TRBJ1-2, with 8 positions matching TRBD1. J lost 8 bases, V lost 0 bases, and 15 bases had no gene match. The germline CDR1 and CDR2 sequences are SGHKS and YYEKEE (reference sequence). The CDR3 extends over 17 amino acids. The CDR3, as DNA: TGTGCCAGCAGCTTGGGTTCATTGTGGACAGGGACATTGGGCTACACCTTC. Translating gives CASSLGSLWTGTLGYTF.

V and J are TRBV19 and TRBJ1-5; D possibly corresponds to TRBD1 (5 bases). The germline V gene encodes CDR1 LNHDA and CDR2 SQIVND (reference sequence). There are 15 residues in the CDR3. The V and J ends lost 8 bases and 3 bases respectively, with 17 bases between them. This chain's CDR3 is CASAGWRGDNQPQHF. The CDR3 coding sequence is TGTGCCAGTGCAGGATGGAGGGGAGACAATCAGCCCCAGCATTTT.

The chain carries TRBV7-3 and TRBJ2-5, with 8 bases identical to TRBD1. Losses at the gene ends were 4 bases for V and 4 bases for J; bases not matched to a gene: 11. This CDR3 region has 16 residues. Germline CDR1 SGHTA, CDR2 FQGTGA. In DNA, the CDR3 is TGTGCCAGCAGCTACGGACAGGGACAAGCCCTAGAGACCCAGTACTTC. This encodes CASSYGQGQALETQYF. The entire variable domain, with the rest obtained from reference TRBV7-3 and TRBJ2-5, is as follows: GAGVSQTPSNKVTEKGKYVELRCDPISGHTALYWYRQSLGQGPEFLIYFQGTGAADDSGLPNDRFFAVRPEGSVSTLKIQRTERGDSAVYLCASSYGQGQALETQYFGPGTRLLVL.

This chain joins TRBV2 and TRBJ2-2, with D hard to call. The CDR3 runs 15 residues. Germline CDR1 is SNHLY and CDR2 is FYNNEI. V lost 4 bases and J lost 4, with 13 bases in between. CDR3 in DNA: TGTGCCAGCAGTGGGCAGGCCCACCCCACCGGGGAGCTGTTTTTT. This codes for CASSGQAHPTGELFF.

This clonotype has ten or more counts. This chain uses TRBV28 with TRBJ2-7; 12 nucleotides align to TRBD2. CDR3 size: 17 residues. V gave up 5 bases and J gave up 2 bases; unmatched junction bases: 10. CDR1 is MDHEN and CDR2 is SYDVKM in the germline V gene. The CDR3 sequence: CASSLRTSGIIAYEQYF. As DNA, the CDR3 is TGTGCCAGCAGTCTCCGGACTAGCGGGATTATAGCCTACGAGCAGTACTTC.

The chain is built from TRBV5-6 and TRBJ2-7; D is ambiguous. Trimming removed 0 bases from V and 4 bases from J, with 11 bases in between. The CDR3 contains 14 residues. Germline V gives CDR1 SGHDT, CDR2 YYEEEE. The CDR3 bases are TGTGCCAGCAGCTTGGGAGGCCAAGAATACGAGCAGTACTTC. It specifies CASSLGGQEYEQYF.

Concerning this clonotype: Its ends do not fully match the called genes, so a read error is possible. The chain links TRBV5-1 to TRBJ1-2, with unresolved D. CDR1 SGHRS and CDR2 YFSETQ come from the germline V gene. The CDR3 runs 16 residues. The CDR3 sequence is CASGLESPGWGYGYTF. CDR3 bases: TGCGCCAGCGGCTTGGAATCCCCAGGTTGGGGTTATGGCTACACCTTC.

J is TRBJ2-7 and V is TRBV27, with 7 positions matching TRBD1. Per germline, CDR1 MNHEY and CDR2 SMNVEV (reference sequence). J lost 3 bases, V lost 6 bases, and 11 bases had no gene match. The CDR3 totals 15 residues. CDR3 in amino acids: CASSVTGTAFYEQYF. The CDR3 DNA is TGTGCCAGCAGCGTAACCGGGACAGCATTCTACGAGCAGTACTTC.

This clonotype appeared a few times. The gene calls are TRBV28 and TRBJ1-1; D remains ambiguous. V was cut by 6 bases and J by 4 bases, with 21 bases left in between. This CDR3 is 16 amino acids long. Germline V gene lookup returns CDR1 MDHEN and CDR2 SYDVKM. CDR3 DNA sequence: TGTGCCAGCAGCAACCCCGGGCCCGGGGTCGGCACTGAAGCTTTCTTT. It specifies CASSNPGPGVGTEAFF.

Worth noting for this clonotype: A much larger clone lies a single base off, so this may be a read error. The chain's CDR3 is CASGSNTGELLF. In DNA form, the CDR3 reads TGTGCTAGTGGTTCGAACACCGGGGAGCTGCTTTTT. This rearrangement joins TRBV12-5 to TRBJ2-2, with D maybe TRBD2 (5 bases). The germline CDR1 and CDR2 sequences are LGHNT and FRNRAP. The length of the CDR3 is 12 residues.

This clonotype has at least ten counts. The gene calls are TRBV28 and TRBJ1-2; a weak D match, TRBD1 (6 bases). This CDR3 has 13 amino acids. Per the germline V gene, CDR1 is MDHEN and CDR2 is SYDVKM. V dropped 7 bases and J dropped 4 bases, with 13 bases sitting between them. CDR3 amino acids: CASTSPDSYGYTF. The CDR3 nucleotides are TGTGCCAGCACGTCCCCGGACAGCTATGGCTACACCTTC.

This sequence joins TRBV5-4 and TRBJ1-1; 11 nucleotides agree with TRBD1. This CDR3 contains 16 residues. The junction had 6 bases not matched to a gene; V was cut back by 0 bases and J by 5 bases. Germline CDR1 and CDR2: SGHNT and YYREEE (reference sequence). As DNA, the CDR3 is TGTGCCAGCAGCTTGGGGACAGGGGGCTTCGGGACTGAAGCTTTCTTT. It yields the protein CASSLGTGGFGTEAFF.

This clonotype occurred a few times. The V and J genes are TRBV3-1 and TRBJ1-1; unclear D gene. Germline CDR1 is LGHDT and CDR2 is YNNKEL (reference sequence). The CDR3 is 15 amino acids. The V end was cut by 0 bases, the J end by 6 bases, with 14 bases between. CDR3 nucleotides: TGTGCCAGCAGCCAAGAGGTCCGGAGTAGCGCTGAAGCTTTCTTT. Amino acids: CASSQEVRSSAEAFF. Full variable domain (rest looked up from reference TRBV3-1 and TRBJ1-1): DTAVSQTPKYLVTQMGNDKSIKCEQNLGHDTMYWYKQDSKKFLKIMFSYNNKELIINETVPNRFSPKSPDKAHLNLHINSLELGDSAVYFCASSQEVRSSAEAFFGQGTRLTVV.

Ten or more counts support this clonotype. This chain joins TRBV12-3 or TRBV12-4 and TRBJ2-5; 7 bases agree with TRBD1. This CDR3 has 15 amino acids. The junction had 12 bases not matched to a gene; V was cut back by 6 bases and J by 5 bases. CDR3 DNA: TGTGCCAGCAGGTATCGGACAGGCACGGGGGAGACCCAGTACTTC. It encodes CASRYRTGTGETQYF.

There are a few counts of this clonotype. The chain carries TRBV3-1 and TRBJ1-2, with D perhaps matching TRBD1 (6 bases). Germline V lookup: CDR1 LGHDT, CDR2 YNNKEL (reference sequence). The CDR3 consists of 15 residues. Trimming took off 1 base at V and 7 bases at J, with 16 bases between the two ends. The CDR3 coding sequence is TGTGCCAGCAGCCAAGTTGGCGGTGGGGGCTTTGGCTACACCTTC. Its protein product is CASSQVGGGGFGYTF. The full variable domain, with the rest looked up from reference TRBV3-1 and TRBJ1-2, is DTAVSQTPKYLVTQMGNDKSIKCEQNLGHDTMYWYKQDSKKFLKIMFSYNNKELIINETVPNRFSPKSPDKAHLNLHINSLELGDSAVYFCASSQVGGGGFGYTFGSGTRLTVV.